This T cell receptor beta chain stems from a study of T cells in Graves' hyperthyroidism and ophthalmopathy. Points from the study as a whole: Peripheral blood also featured most of the thyroid clonotypes expanded above 0.001.

Concerning this clonotype: Its target is not known.

Germline CDR1 and CDR2: SGHAT and FQNNGV. Trimming left V 1 base short and J 3 bases short, with 10 bases between. This CDR3 is built from 14 residues. Clinical symptoms, serum thyroxine, TRAb, thyroid ultrasound and orbital computed tomography informed diagnoses. Extraction of PBMCs used roughly 9.4 ml of fresh peripheral blood. Authors of the study amplified TCR beta CDR3 regions from RNA transcripts. When the TCR CDR3 underwent first-round RT-PCR, the HTBI primer set was used. TCRdb independently ran MiXCR on the multiplex PCR reads; one entry per CDR3 protein. The sample consists of about 600,000 distinct CDR3 sequences, around 15% of them appearing once.

This chain connects TRBV11-2 to TRBJ2-7; the D is unclear. The TCR originated in a woman between 40 and 55 years old with Graves' ophthalmopathy. The sequencing sample was made of blood. CDR3 sequence reads: CASSLGQASYEQYF. As DNA, the CDR3 is TGTGCCAGCAGCTTAGGCCAGGCCAGCTACGAGCAGTACTTC.